These 13 T cell receptor beta chains came from one sample sequenced in a study of blood T cell repertoires in COVID-19. TCRdb's copy holds only in-frame clones and misses some; the assay was immunoSEQ multiplex PCR. Of 50,000 to 75,000 clones listed, roughly 79% are singletons. What was sequenced was peripheral blood. The receptors originated from a woman aged 80 or over with active or convalescent COVID-19.

This clone came up a few times. The chain recombines TRBV7-9 with TRBJ2-2, with D unresolved. This CDR3 is built from 13 residues. Trimming cost V 3 bases and J 11 bases, with 13 bases left between them. Looked up from germline, CDR1 is SEHNR and CDR2 is FQNEAQ (reference sequence). CDR3 loop: CASSLSWLNELFF. CDR3 coding DNA: TGTGCCAGCAGCTTGTCTTGGCTTAACGAGCTGTTTTTT.

This rearrangement joins TRBV9 to TRBJ1-1; the D gene is possibly TRBD1 (6 bases). Deletions cut 0 bases from V and 1 base from J, with 10 bases between. Germline loops: CDR1 SGDLS, CDR2 YYNGEE. The CDR3 runs to 15 residues. The CDR3 protein is CASSVAWTANTEAFF. The CDR3 DNA reads TGTGCCAGCAGCGTAGCTTGGACAGCGAACACTGAAGCTTTCTTT.

The gene calls are TRBV5-1 and TRBJ1-3; maybe TRBD1 (5 bases). With 5 bases removed from V and 0 bases from J, the gap between germline ends came to 9 bases. The germline V gene has CDR1 SGHRS and CDR2 YFSETQ. This CDR3 comprises 14 residues. The CDR3 loop reads CASSQGVSGNTIYF. The CDR3 DNA reads as TGCGCCAGCAGTCAAGGGGTCTCTGGAAACACCATATATTTT.

The genes are TRBV12-3 or TRBV12-4 and TRBJ2-7; D perhaps matches TRBD1 (6 bases). Trimming shortened V by 4 bases and J by 3 bases, and 10 bases separated the two germline ends. The CDR3 sequence is 13 residues long. The CDR3 is CASSSGTSYEQYF. The CDR3, as DNA: TGTGCCAGCAGTTCCGGGACAAGCTACGAGCAGTACTTC.

The genes are TRBV11-2 and TRBJ2-7; 7 bases match TRBD2. The CDR3 length is 13 residues. The trim removed 5 bases at V and 5 bases at J, leaving 6 bases unmatched. Germline V gene sequence: CDR1 SGHAT, CDR2 FQNNGV. For the CDR3, the DNA is TGTGCCAGCAGCCCTTCGGGGGGAAACGAGCAGTACTTC. Protein: CASSPSGGNEQYF. The full variable domain, in which reference TRBV11-2 and TRBJ2-7 provide the parts outside the CDR3, is EAGVAQSPRYKIIEKRQSVAFWCNPISGHATLYWYQQILGQGPKLLIQFQNNGVVDDSQLPKDRFSAERLKGVDSTLKIQPAKLEDSAVYLCASSPSGGNEQYFGPGTRLTVT.

This clone was observed once. The DNA for the CDR3 is TGCAGCGTATTAGACAGGGGGCAGTTTGGCTACACCTTC. Its protein product is CSVLDRGQFGYTF. The rearrangement links TRBV29-1 to TRBJ1-2, with TRBD1 matching 10 bases. Germline V gene data show CDR1 as SQVTM and CDR2 as ANQGSEA. The CDR3 length is 13 residues. With 6 bases clipped from V and 7 bases from J, the junction kept 8 bases outside the gene matches.

By sample fraction, this clone is medium-sized. V usage is TRBV29-1 and J usage is TRBJ1-2; 10 bases align to TRBD1. Germline V gives CDR1 SQVTM, CDR2 ANQGSEA. This CDR3 spans 14 amino acids. V was pared by 5 bases and J by 6 bases, with 9 bases of the junction left unmatched. The CDR3 is CSVRNPGQGNGYTF. The CDR3 coding sequence is TGCAGCGTTAGAAATCCGGGACAGGGGAATGGCTACACCTTC.

This chain connects TRBV27 to TRBJ2-7, with D possibly matching TRBD2 (6 bases). Germline V gene data show CDR1 as MNHEY and CDR2 as SMNVEV (reference sequence). This CDR3 region has 14 residues. V was cut by 4 bases and J by 2 bases, with 12 bases left in between. CDR3 region: CASSYGASAYEQYF. In DNA form, the CDR3 reads TGTGCCAGCAGTTATGGGGCTAGCGCCTACGAGCAGTACTTC.

This rearrangement joins TRBV19 to TRBJ1-2; 7 nucleotides match TRBD1. V was clipped by 2 bases and J by 8 bases; unmatched bases: 11. Germline V CDR1 and CDR2: LNHDA, SQIVND (reference sequence). The CDR3 has 15 residues. The CDR3 spells CASSIKGARSHGYTF. CDR3 sequence (DNA): TGTGCCAGTAGTATAAAGGGGGCGCGTTCACACGGCTACACCTTC.

This chain links TRBV6-6 with TRBJ1-6, with D uncertain. Germline CDR1 MNHNY, CDR2 SVGAGI (reference sequence). The CDR3 consists of 11 residues. V dropped 4 bases and J dropped 7 bases, with 2 bases sitting between them. CDR3 nucleotide sequence: TGTGCCAGCAGTTCGAATTCACCCCTCCACTTT. Amino acid sequence: CASSSNSPLHF.

V and J are TRBV29-1 and TRBJ1-1; possibly TRBD1 for D (5 bases). Germline CDR1 and CDR2: SQVTM and ANQGSEA. V was shortened by 4 bases and J by 4 bases, with 13 bases between the two germline ends. The CDR3 length is 13 residues. CDR3 amino acids: CSVVRGASTEAFF. The DNA of the CDR3 is TGCAGCGTTGTAAGGGGCGCGAGCACTGAAGCTTTCTTT.

The rearrangement links TRBV3-1 (or the pseudogene TRBV3-2) to TRBJ2-5, with 10 bases lining up with TRBD2. Trimming cost V 0 bases and J 7 bases; bases outside gene matches: 5. The CDR3 totals 15 residues. CDR1 and CDR2 (germline): LGHDT, YNNKEL (reference sequence). The DNA for the CDR3 is TGTGCCAGCAGCCAAGAAGCGGGGGGGCCCAGGACCCAGTACTTC. This codes for CASSQEAGGPRTQYF.

The rearrangement uses TRBV7-2 and TRBJ1-2, with TRBD1 matching 11 bases. Germline lookup yields CDR1 SGHTA and CDR2 FQGNSA. Trimming took 4 bases from V and 8 from J; bases not matched to a gene: 12. The CDR3 sequence is 16 residues long. Written as DNA, the CDR3 is TGTGCCAGCAGCTCCCCCCAGGACAGGGGGCCTGAGGGCTACACCTTC. This gives the protein CASSSPQDRGPEGYTF. The whole variable domain, filled in from reference TRBV7-2 and TRBJ1-2, reads GAGVSQSPSNKVTEKGKDVELRCDPISGHTALYWYRQSLGQGLEFLIYFQGNSAPDKSGLPSDRFSAERTGGSVSTLTIQRTQQEDSAVYLCASSSPQDRGPEGYTFGSGTRLTVV.